These 10 T cell receptor beta chains were sequenced from one sample in a study of OX40 agonist ivuxolimab in advanced cancers. Clones were read by immunoSEQ multiplex PCR, and TCRdb kept only the in-frame ones, dropping some. The sample has about 93,000 clones; roughly 94% are singletons. The sample consisted of CD4+ or CD8+ T cells sorted from blood, taken in a trial of the OX40 agonist ivuxolimab. These receptors came from an adult with an advanced solid tumor such as melanoma, head and neck, liver or kidney cancer.

The chain employs TRBV6-1 and TRBJ2-7; D is undetermined. Germline-derived CDR1 and CDR2 are MNHNS and SASEGT. V shed 1 base and J shed 3 bases, with 4 bases lying between them. CDR3 length: 12 residues. The CDR3 loop reads CASSEVDYEQYF. CDR3 DNA sequence: TGTGCCAGCAGTGAAGTAGACTACGAGCAGTACTTC.

This clone was observed once. Other DNA sequences in this specimen translate into the identical CDR3. This chain links TRBV27 with TRBJ2-3, with unresolved D. Germline CDR1 is MNHEY and CDR2 is SMNVEV (reference sequence). V lost 2 bases and J 6 bases, leaving 3 bases between the germline ends. The CDR3 runs to 11 residues. As DNA, the CDR3 is TGTGCCAGCAGTTTAGGGGATACGCAGTATTTT. Residues: CASSLGDTQYF.

V is TRBV11-2 and J is TRBJ2-7, with no clear D. V lost 5 bases to trimming and J lost 6 bases, with 8 bases between them. Looked up from germline, CDR1 is SGHAT and CDR2 is FQNNGV. This CDR3 contains 11 residues. The CDR3 sequence: CASSPLSEQYF. CDR3 DNA sequence: TGTGCCAGCAGCCCACTGTCCGAGCAGTACTTC.

With respect to this clone: At one end the junction does not follow the germline gene, possibly because of a read error. The chain combines TRBV5-4 with TRBJ1-1, with 8 bases matching TRBD1. Germline V gene sequence: CDR1 SGHNT, CDR2 YYREEE (reference sequence). The CDR3 is 14 residues long. The CDR3 DNA reads TGTGCCAGCAGCTTGCCGAGTCAGGGGGCTGAGGCTTTCTTT. Translating it yields CASSLPSQGAEAFF.

The rearrangement uses TRBV11-2 and TRBJ2-1, with TRBD1 matching 7 bases. J was trimmed by 1 base and V by 0 bases; bases with no gene match: 3. This CDR3 is built from 16 residues. Germline-derived CDR1 and CDR2 are SGHAT and FQNNGV. The DNA of the CDR3 is TGTGCCAGCAGCTTAGAAGCAGGGGGATCCTACAATGAGCAGTTCTTC. Amino acid sequence: CASSLEAGGSYNEQFF.

In its sample, this clone was seen once. A junction boundary mismatches the germline segment, possibly from a read error. The V call is TRBV5-3, the J call TRBJ1-3; D is uncertain. TRBV5-3 is noted as an ORF with a role that remains uncertain. CDR3 size: 14 residues. Here the CDR3 reads CASSFDFSGNTIYF. The CDR3 DNA reads TGTGCCAGCAGCTTTGACTTCTCTGGAAACACCATATATTTT.

The chain is built from TRBV5-4 and TRBJ2-5; 11 bases are a match to TRBD2. The V and J ends lost 3 bases and 1 base, in that order; junction bases with no gene match: 2. There are 15 residues in the CDR3. Germline lookup yields CDR1 SGHNT and CDR2 YYREEE (reference sequence). This CDR3 reads CASSSGTSGQETQYF. The CDR3, as DNA: TGTGCCAGCAGCTCCGGGACTAGCGGCCAAGAGACCCAGTACTTC.

V and J are TRBV19 and TRBJ1-2; D possibly corresponds to TRBD1 (6 bases). CDR1 and CDR2 from the germline V gene are LNHDA and SQIVND (reference sequence). Trimming removed 6 bases from V and 6 bases from J, with 17 bases in between. The CDR3 contains 14 residues. For the CDR3, the DNA is TGTGCCAGTAGCCCTGGAGCGGGGGGCAATGGCTACACCTTC. Translating gives CASSPGAGGNGYTF. Together with reference TRBV19 and TRBJ1-2, the CDR3 gives the full variable domain: DGGITQSPKYLFRKEGQNVTLSCEQNLNHDAMYWYRQDPGQGLRLIYYSQIVNDFQKGDIAEGYSVSREKKESFPLTVTSAQKNPTAFYLCASSPGAGGNGYTFGSGTRLTVV.

V gene TRBV7-3 combines with J gene TRBJ1-4, with a tentative D call TRBD1 (5 bases). Trimming cost V 4 bases and J 2 bases, with 5 bases left between them. The germline V gene encodes CDR1 SGHTA and CDR2 FQGTGA. This CDR3 contains 13 residues. The CDR3, as DNA: TGTGCCAGCAGCTCAGGGACTAATGAAAAACTGTTTTTT. Translating it yields CASSSGTNEKLFF. The entire variable domain, with the rest obtained from reference TRBV7-3 and TRBJ1-4, is as follows: GAGVSQTPSNKVTEKGKYVELRCDPISGHTALYWYRQSLGQGPEFLIYFQGTGAADDSGLPNDRFFAVRPEGSVSTLKIQRTERGDSAVYLCASSSGTNEKLFFGSGTQLSVL.

In this sample, this clone turned up once. V gene TRBV4-1 combines with J gene TRBJ1-2; TRBD1 matches 9 bases. After removal of 0 bases from V and 7 bases from J, the junction contained 6 bases not matched to a gene. This CDR3 region has 15 residues. Germline V lookup: CDR1 MGHRA, CDR2 YSYEKL. The CDR3 bases are TGCGCCAGCAGCCAAGATACGGGACAGGGAGTTGGCTACACCTTC. Amino acid sequence: CASSQDTGQGVGYTF.